This TCR beta chain was documented in a study of shared clonotypes between healthy human individuals. Trimming cost V 4 bases and J 4 bases, with 5 bases left between them. Germline loops: CDR1 ENHRY, CDR2 SYGVKD. The CDR3 is 12 residues long. Note on this clone: The antigen is undetermined.

Deep-level running was used for the assay. Profiled with immunoSEQ multiplex PCR; TCRdb holds only in-frame clones, not every one. The sample yields about 960,000 clones, around three quarters seen once. Study-level results: Generally, naive subsets came out with larger estimated richness than memory subsets. Non-shared clonotypes displayed generation probabilities falling below those of clonotypes present in all four donors.

Each of the donors was a healthy adult who was HIV-negative and had not had a recent acute infection or vaccination. Specimen: memory CD4+ T cells sorted from blood. Described subset: CD45RA-negative fraction. This TCR derives from a man younger than 35 in good health. The V and J genes are TRBV10-3 and TRBJ1-5; D gene unclear. CDR3 sequence (DNA): TGTGCCATCAGTGGGAATAATCAGCCCCAGCATTTT. Its translation is CAISGNNQPQHF.